This T cell receptor (beta chain) is from a study of post-analysis software for immune sequencing data. In the study overall: Courses of disease covered relapsing-remitting, secondary progressive and progressive-relapsing multiple sclerosis.

The CDR3 is 15 amino acids. Germline V gene lookup returns CDR1 SQVTM and CDR2 ANQGSEA. Every TCR beta cDNA library bore unique molecular identifiers. Once about 0.9 to 11 million T cells were used, roughly 0.5 million cDNA molecules resulted. Using its own MiXCR run on the PCR reads, TCRdb lists one record per CDR3 protein. The sample lists roughly 800,000 distinct CDR3 sequences; approximately 57% were seen once. In regard to this clonotype: Antigen: not known.

General study results and limits: Those with multiple sclerosis, the patient group, showed significantly lower normalized Chao1 diversity than controls. Strong same-batch co-clustering of samples appeared with F measure clustering. A handful of TRBV segments appeared more often in patients than in controls, and TRBV5-6, TRBV5-1 and TRBV20-1 were among these.

The receptor was isolated from a girl aged 5-17 years with multiple sclerosis. V is TRBV29-1 and J is TRBJ2-1; D is perhaps TRBD1 or TRBD2 (5 bases each). Matching the DNA end better, TRBJ2-7 makes the J call doubtful. The sample comprised blood. The CDR3 bases are TGCAGCGGAGCCGGGACCTTTCTCCCCTACAATGAGCAGTACTTC. It specifies CSGAGTFLPYNEQYF.